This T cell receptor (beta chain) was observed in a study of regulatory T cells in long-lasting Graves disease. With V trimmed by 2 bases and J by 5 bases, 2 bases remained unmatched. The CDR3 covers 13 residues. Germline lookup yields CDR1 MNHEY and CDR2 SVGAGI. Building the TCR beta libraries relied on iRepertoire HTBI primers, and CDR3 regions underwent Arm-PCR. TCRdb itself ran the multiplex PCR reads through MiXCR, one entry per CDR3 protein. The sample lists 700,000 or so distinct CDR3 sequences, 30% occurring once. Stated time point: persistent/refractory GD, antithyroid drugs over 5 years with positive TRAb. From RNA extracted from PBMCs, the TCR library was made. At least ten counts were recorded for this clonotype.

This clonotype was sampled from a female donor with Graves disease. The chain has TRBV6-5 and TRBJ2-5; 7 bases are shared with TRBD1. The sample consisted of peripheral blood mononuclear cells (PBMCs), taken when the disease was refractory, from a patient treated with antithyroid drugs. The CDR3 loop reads CASSYRGRETQYF. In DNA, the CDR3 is TGTGCCAGCAGTTACAGGGGGCGGGAGACCCAGTACTTC.